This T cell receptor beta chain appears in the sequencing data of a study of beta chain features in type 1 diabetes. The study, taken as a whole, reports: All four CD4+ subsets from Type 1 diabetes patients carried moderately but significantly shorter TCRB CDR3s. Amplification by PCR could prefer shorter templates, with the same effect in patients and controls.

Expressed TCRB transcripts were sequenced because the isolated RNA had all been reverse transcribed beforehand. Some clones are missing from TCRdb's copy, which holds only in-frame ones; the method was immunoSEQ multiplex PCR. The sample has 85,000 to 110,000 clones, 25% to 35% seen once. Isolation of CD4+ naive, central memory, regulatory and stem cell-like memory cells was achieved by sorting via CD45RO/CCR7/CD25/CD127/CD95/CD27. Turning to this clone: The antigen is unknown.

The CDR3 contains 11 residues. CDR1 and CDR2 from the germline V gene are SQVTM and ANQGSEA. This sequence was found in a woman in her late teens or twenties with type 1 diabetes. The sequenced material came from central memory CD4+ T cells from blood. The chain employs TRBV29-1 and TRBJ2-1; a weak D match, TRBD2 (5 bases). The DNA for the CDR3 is TGCGGAGGCAGATTTTTAAATGAGCAGTTCTTC. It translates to CGGRFLNEQFF.